The rows below give T cell receptor beta chains drawn from one sample of a study of cytomegalovirus exposure and HLA in healthy donors. Using immunoSEQ multiplex PCR, the repertoire was profiled, and TCRdb retains in-frame clones only, with some absent. The data show around 80,000 clones, roughly 85% seen once. The sample consisted of PBMCs. These receptors originate from a female donor in good health and CMV-seronegative. Both conserved end residues are part of each CDR3. Fields, in order: V gene, J gene, D gene, clone size, CDR3 protein, CDR3 DNA. A D gene is named only where the DNA matches it firmly. Clone size appears in some rows only: once, few, many, or a class for an expanded clone.

V: TRBV19
J: TRBJ1-1
D: NA
size: few
CDR3: CASSRGVLAFF
DNA: TGTGCCAGTAGTCGGGGAGTTTTAGCTTTCTTT

V: TRBV2
J: TRBJ1-5
D: TRBD1
size: NA
CDR3: CASRDRVYQPQHF
DNA: TGTGCCAGCAGGGACAGGGTATATCAGCCCCAGCATTTT

V: TRBV15
J: TRBJ1-5
D: NA
size: few
CDR3: CATSRDSGVPQHF
DNA: TGTGCCACCAGCAGAGATTCGGGGGTGCCCCAGCATTTT

V: TRBV21-1
J: TRBJ1-5
D: NA
size: once
CDR3: CASSKVIRGQGINQPQHF
DNA: TGTGCCAGCAGCAAAGTTATTCGGGGACAGGGCATCAATCAGCCCCAGCATTTT

V: TRBV6-5
J: TRBJ2-7
D: NA
size: NA
CDR3: CASSYSAGSSYEQYF
DNA: TGTGCCAGCAGTTACTCGGCGGGGTCCTCCTACGAGCAGTACTTC

V: TRBV25-1
J: TRBJ1-1
D: NA
size: NA
CDR3: CASSPPGVPNTEAFF
DNA: TGTGCCAGCAGTCCTCCGGGAGTGCCCAACACTGAAGCTTTCTTT

V: TRBV7-6
J: TRBJ2-2
D: NA
size: once
CDR3: CASSLGQGGSGELFF
DNA: TGTGCCAGCAGCTTAGGGCAGGGAGGATCCGGGGAGCTGTTTTTT

V: TRBV28
J: TRBJ1-1
D: NA
size: few
CDR3: CASRSTASGNTEAFF
DNA: TGTGCCAGCAGATCTACAGCCTCAGGGAACACTGAAGCTTTCTTT

V: TRBV30
J: TRBJ2-7
D: NA
size: NA
CDR3: CAWRETGARVGEQYF
DNA: TGTGCCTGGAGGGAGACAGGAGCCAGGGTGGGGGAGCAGTACTTC

V: TRBV9
J: TRBJ1-2
D: TRBD1
size: NA
CDR3: CASSADGQGRNGYTF
DNA: TGTGCCAGCAGTGCAGACGGACAGGGGCGGAACGGCTACACCTTC

V: TRBV28
J: TRBJ2-7
D: TRBD1
size: NA
CDR3: CASRSGQGADEQYF
DNA: TGTGCCAGCAGATCGGGACAGGGGGCGGACGAGCAGTACTTC

V: TRBV7-8
J: TRBJ2-5
D: NA
size: NA
CDR3: CASSLVGRGMETQYF
DNA: TGTGCCAGCAGCTTAGTGGGCAGGGGAATGGAGACCCAGTACTTC

V: TRBV6-4
J: TRBJ2-1
D: NA
size: NA
CDR3: CASSGETGPYNEQFF
DNA: TGTGCCAGCAGTGGAGAGACAGGCCCCTACAATGAGCAGTTCTTC

V: TRBV5-1
J: TRBJ1-1
D: TRBD1
size: NA
CDR3: CASSSGQGGTEAFF
DNA: TGCGCCAGCAGCTCGGGACAGGGAGGGACTGAAGCTTTCTTT

V: TRBV28
J: TRBJ2-7
D: TRBD2
size: NA
CDR3: CASIRAGTSEQYF
DNA: TGTGCCAGCATCCGCGCTGGGACTAGCGAGCAGTACTTC

V: TRBV7-8
J: TRBJ1-1
D: NA
size: NA
CDR3: CASSPFRGGPNTEAFF
DNA: TGTGCCAGCAGCCCCTTTCGGGGGGGGCCGAACACTGAAGCTTTCTTT

V: TRBV2
J: TRBJ2-7
D: NA
size: NA
CDR3: CAGGQSSYEQYF
DNA: TGTGCGGGGGGGCAGTCCTCCTACGAGCAGTACTTC

V: TRBV6-5
J: TRBJ2-5
D: NA
size: NA
CDR3: CASSYSRWVQETQYF
DNA: TGTGCCAGCAGTTACTCGAGGTGGGTCCAAGAGACCCAGTACTTC

V: TRBV5-4
J: TRBJ1-1
D: TRBD1
size: few
CDR3: CASSPMTGEGTEAFF
DNA: TGTGCCAGCAGCCCTATGACAGGGGAAGGCACTGAAGCTTTCTTT

V: TRBV5-1
J: TRBJ2-7
D: NA
size: NA
CDR3: CASSLVSGGASYEQYF
DNA: TGCGCCAGCAGCTTGGTTTCCGGGGGAGCATCCTACGAGCAGTACTTC

V: TRBV5-4
J: TRBJ2-3
D: TRBD2
size: NA
CDR3: CASSSGTSAGDTQYF
DNA: TGTGCCAGCAGCTCCGGGACTAGCGCCGGAGATACGCAGTATTTT

V: TRBV28
J: TRBJ1-5
D: TRBD1
size: few
CDR3: CASSAPGQGRFGNQPQHF
DNA: TGTGCCAGCAGTGCACCGGGACAGGGTAGATTCGGCAATCAGCCCCAGCATTTT

V: TRBV5-1
J: TRBJ2-5
D: TRBD2
size: NA
CDR3: CASSFSSGSGETQYF
DNA: TGCGCCAGCAGCTTTTCTAGCGGGAGTGGGGAGACCCAGTACTTC

V: TRBV7-6
J: TRBJ1-1
D: TRBD1
size: NA
CDR3: CASTPSPGTANTEAFF
DNA: TGTGCCAGCACCCCCAGTCCCGGGACAGCGAACACTGAAGCTTTCTTT

V: TRBV2
J: TRBJ1-5
D: TRBD1
size: NA
CDR3: CASSETGSNQPQHF
DNA: TGTGCCAGCAGTGAGACAGGGTCCAATCAGCCCCAGCATTTT

V: TRBV7-7
J: TRBJ2-5
D: TRBD2
size: once
CDR3: CASSLAPSGGAVKTQYF
DNA: TGTGCTAGCAGCTTAGCTCCTAGCGGGGGGGCCGTGAAGACCCAGTACTTC

V: TRBV4-2
J: TRBJ2-7
D: NA
size: NA
CDR3: CASSQDRLGASYEQYF
DNA: TGTGCCAGCAGCCAAGACCGACTAGGTGCAAGCTACGAGCAGTACTTC

V: TRBV6-1
J: TRBJ2-7
D: TRBD1
size: once
CDR3: CASSVQDRETYEQYF
DNA: TGTGCCAGCAGTGTTCAGGACAGGGAGACCTACGAGCAGTACTTC

V: TRBV4-2
J: TRBJ1-5
D: NA
size: NA
CDR3: CASSQALYQPQHF
DNA: TGTGCCAGCAGCCAAGCCCTATATCAGCCCCAGCATTTT

V: TRBV5-4
J: TRBJ2-2
D: NA
size: few
CDR3: CASSLAMTSYTGELFF
DNA: TGTGCCAGCAGCTTGGCGATGACTAGTTACACCGGGGAGCTGTTTTTT

V: TRBV7-8
J: TRBJ2-1
D: TRBD2
size: NA
CDR3: CASSSHSGRKSYNEQFF
DNA: TGTGCCAGCAGCTCACACAGCGGGAGAAAGTCCTACAATGAGCAGTTCTTC